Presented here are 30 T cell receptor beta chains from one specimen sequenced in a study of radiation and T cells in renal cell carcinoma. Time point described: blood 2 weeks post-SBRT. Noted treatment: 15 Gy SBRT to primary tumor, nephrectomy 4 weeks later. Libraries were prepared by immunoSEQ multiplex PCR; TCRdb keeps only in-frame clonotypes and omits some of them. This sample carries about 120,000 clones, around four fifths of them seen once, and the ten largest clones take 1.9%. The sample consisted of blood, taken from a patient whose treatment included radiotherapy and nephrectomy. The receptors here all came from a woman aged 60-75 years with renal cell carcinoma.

CDR3 nucleotides: TGCGCCAGCAGCCAAGAGGGGACAGGGGCGAACGAGCAGTACTTC. Its translation is CASSQEGTGANEQYF. The V call is TRBV4-1, the J call TRBJ2-7; 10 nucleotides match TRBD1. V shed 0 bases, J shed 5 bases, and the junction held 4 bases outside the gene matches. CDR3 length: 15 amino acids. Looked up from germline, CDR1 is MGHRA and CDR2 is YSYEKL.

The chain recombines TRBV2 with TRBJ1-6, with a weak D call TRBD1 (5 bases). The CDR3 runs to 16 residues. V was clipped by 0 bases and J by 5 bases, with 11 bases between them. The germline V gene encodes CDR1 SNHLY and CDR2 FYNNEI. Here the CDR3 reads CASSEAGPNNNSPLHF. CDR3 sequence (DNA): TGTGCCAGCAGTGAAGCGGGGCCGAATAATAATTCACCCCTCCACTTT.

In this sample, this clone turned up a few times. Here the CDR3 DNA reads TGTGCCAGTAGTATAGGGGGGGCGAGTCAGCCCCAGCATTTT. Translation: CASSIGGASQPQHF. This chain connects TRBV19 to TRBJ1-5; possibly TRBD1 for D (6 bases). The CDR3 has 14 amino acids. CDR1 and CDR2 (germline): LNHDA, SQIVND (reference sequence). Trimming shortened V by 1 base and J by 6 bases, and 10 bases separated the two germline ends.

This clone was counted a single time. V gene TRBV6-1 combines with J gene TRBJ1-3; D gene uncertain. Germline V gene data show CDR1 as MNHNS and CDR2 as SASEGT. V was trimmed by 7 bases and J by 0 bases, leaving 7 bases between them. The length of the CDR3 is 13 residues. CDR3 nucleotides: TGTGCCAGCACGGTAGCCTCTGGAAACACCATATATTTT. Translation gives CASTVASGNTIYF.

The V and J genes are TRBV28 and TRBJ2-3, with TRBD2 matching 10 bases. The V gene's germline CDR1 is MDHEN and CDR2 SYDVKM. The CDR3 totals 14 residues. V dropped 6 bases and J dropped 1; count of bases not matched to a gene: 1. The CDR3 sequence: CASSSGGGTDTQYF. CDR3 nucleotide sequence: TGTGCCAGCAGCAGCGGGGGGGGCACAGATACGCAGTATTTT.

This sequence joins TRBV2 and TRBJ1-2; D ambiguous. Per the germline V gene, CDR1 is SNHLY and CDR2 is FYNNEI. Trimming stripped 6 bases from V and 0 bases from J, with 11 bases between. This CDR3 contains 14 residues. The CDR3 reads CASRPGRANYGYTF. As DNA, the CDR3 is TGTGCCAGCAGACCCGGCCGAGCTAACTATGGCTACACCTTC.

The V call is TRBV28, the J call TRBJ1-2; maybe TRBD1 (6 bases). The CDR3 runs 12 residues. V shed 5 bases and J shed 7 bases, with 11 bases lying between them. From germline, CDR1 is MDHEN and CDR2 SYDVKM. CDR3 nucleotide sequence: TGTGCCAGCAGTCGGGGGCAACGTGGCTACACCTTC. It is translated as CASSRGQRGYTF.

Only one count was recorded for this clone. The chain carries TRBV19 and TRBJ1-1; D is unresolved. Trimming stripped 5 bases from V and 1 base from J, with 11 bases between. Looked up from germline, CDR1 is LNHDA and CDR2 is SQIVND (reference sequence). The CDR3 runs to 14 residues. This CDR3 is CASSHDSPNTEAFF. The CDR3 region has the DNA TGTGCCAGTAGTCACGACTCCCCGAACACTGAAGCTTTCTTT.

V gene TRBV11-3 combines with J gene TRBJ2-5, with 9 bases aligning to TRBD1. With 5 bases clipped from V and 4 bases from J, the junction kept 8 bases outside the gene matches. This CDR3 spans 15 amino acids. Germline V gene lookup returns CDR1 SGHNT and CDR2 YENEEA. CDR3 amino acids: CASSKGTGYGETQYF. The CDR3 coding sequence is TGTGCCAGCAGCAAAGGGACAGGGTATGGAGAGACCCAGTACTTC.

For the CDR3, the DNA is TGTGCCAGCCGATACTCGGGGACAGGGATCTCTGGGGCCAACGTCCTGACTTTC. This sequence encodes CASRYSGTGISGANVLTF. The chain links TRBV5-8 to TRBJ2-6; 9 nucleotides line up with TRBD1. The CDR3 consists of 18 residues. The junction had 11 bases not matched to a gene; V was cut back by 7 bases and J by 0 bases. The germline gives CDR1 SGHTS, CDR2 YDEGEE.

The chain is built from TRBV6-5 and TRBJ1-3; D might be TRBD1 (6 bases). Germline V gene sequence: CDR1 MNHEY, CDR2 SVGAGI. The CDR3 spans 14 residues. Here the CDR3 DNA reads TGTGCTGCACAGAGGGACATCTCTGGAAACACCATATATTTT. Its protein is CAAQRDISGNTIYF.

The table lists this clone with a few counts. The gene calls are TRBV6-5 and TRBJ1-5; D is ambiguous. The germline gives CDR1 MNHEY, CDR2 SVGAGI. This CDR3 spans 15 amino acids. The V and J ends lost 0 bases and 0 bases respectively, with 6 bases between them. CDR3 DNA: TGTGCCAGCAGTTACTCCCAGATTAGCAATCAGCCCCAGCATTTT. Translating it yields CASSYSQISNQPQHF.

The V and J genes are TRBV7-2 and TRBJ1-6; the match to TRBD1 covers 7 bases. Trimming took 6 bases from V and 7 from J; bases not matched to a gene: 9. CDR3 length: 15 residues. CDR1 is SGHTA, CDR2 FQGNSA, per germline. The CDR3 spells CASRKWGDSNSPLHF. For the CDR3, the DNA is TGTGCCAGCAGAAAATGGGGGGACAGCAATTCACCCCTCCACTTT.

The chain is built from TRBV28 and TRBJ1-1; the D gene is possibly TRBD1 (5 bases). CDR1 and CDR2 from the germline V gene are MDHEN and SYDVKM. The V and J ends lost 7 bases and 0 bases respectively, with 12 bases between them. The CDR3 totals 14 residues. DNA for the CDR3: TGTGCCAGCATCTTTGACAGCCTGAACACTGAAGCTTTCTTT. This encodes CASIFDSLNTEAFF.

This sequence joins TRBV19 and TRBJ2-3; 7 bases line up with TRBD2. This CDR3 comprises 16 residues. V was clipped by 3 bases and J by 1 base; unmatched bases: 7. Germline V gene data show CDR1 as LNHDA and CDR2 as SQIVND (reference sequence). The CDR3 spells CASSILSLAGTDTQYF. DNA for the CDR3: TGTGCCAGTAGTATTTTATCGCTAGCGGGCACAGATACGCAGTATTTT.

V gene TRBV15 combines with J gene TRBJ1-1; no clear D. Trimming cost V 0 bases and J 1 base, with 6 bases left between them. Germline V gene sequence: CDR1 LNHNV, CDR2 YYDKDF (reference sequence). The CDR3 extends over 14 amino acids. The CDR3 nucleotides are TGTGCCACCAGCAGAGAACCGACGAACACTGAAGCTTTCTTT. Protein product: CATSREPTNTEAFF.

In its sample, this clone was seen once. CDR3 in amino acids: CASSPGPNTEAFF. For the CDR3, the DNA is TGTGCCAGCTCGCCAGGCCCGAACACTGAAGCTTTCTTT. This chain connects TRBV9 to TRBJ1-1; no clear D. V was shortened by 7 bases and J by 1 base, with 11 bases between the two germline ends. The germline V gene encodes CDR1 SGDLS and CDR2 YYNGEE. The CDR3 sequence is 13 residues long.

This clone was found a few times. CDR3 loop: CASSTRQGFGNQPQHF. In nucleotides, the CDR3 is TGTGCCAGTAGTACTCGACAGGGTTTTGGCAATCAGCCCCAGCATTTT. The chain employs TRBV19 and TRBJ1-5, with 7 bases aligning to TRBD1. J gave up 2 bases and V 4 bases, and 8 bases lay outside the gene matches. The CDR3 sequence is 16 residues long. The germline gives CDR1 LNHDA, CDR2 SQIVND (reference sequence).

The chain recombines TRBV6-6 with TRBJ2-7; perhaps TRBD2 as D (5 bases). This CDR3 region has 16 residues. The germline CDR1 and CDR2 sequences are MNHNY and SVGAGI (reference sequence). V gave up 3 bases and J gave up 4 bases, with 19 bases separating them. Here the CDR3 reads CASSYSREVGKYEQYF. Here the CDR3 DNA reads TGTGCCAGCAGTTATTCCCGGGAAGTGGGAAAATACGAGCAGTACTTC.

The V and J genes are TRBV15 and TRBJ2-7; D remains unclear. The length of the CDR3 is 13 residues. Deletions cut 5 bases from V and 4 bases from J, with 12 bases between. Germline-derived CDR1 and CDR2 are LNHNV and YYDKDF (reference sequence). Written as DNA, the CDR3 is TGTGCCACCAGCGGAGCGAGCTCTTACGAGCAGTACTTC. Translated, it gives CATSGASSYEQYF.

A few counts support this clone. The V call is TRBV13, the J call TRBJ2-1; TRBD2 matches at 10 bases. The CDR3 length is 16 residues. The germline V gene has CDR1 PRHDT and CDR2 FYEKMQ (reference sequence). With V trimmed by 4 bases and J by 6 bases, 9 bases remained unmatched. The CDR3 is CASSSSHIAGGNEQFF. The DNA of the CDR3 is TGTGCCAGCAGCTCCTCCCATATAGCGGGGGGCAATGAGCAGTTCTTC. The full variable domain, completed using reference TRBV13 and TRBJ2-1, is AAGVIQSPRHLIKEKRETATLKCYPIPRHDTVYWYQQGPGQDPQFLISFYEKMQSDKGSIPDRFSAQQFSDYHSELNMSSLELGDSALYFCASSSSHIAGGNEQFFGPGTRLTVL.

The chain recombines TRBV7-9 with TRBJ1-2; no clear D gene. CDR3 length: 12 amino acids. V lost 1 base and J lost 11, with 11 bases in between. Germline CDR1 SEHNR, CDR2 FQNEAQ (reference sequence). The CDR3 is CASSLDMGPYTF. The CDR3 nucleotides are TGTGCCAGCAGCTTAGATATGGGCCCGTACACCTTC.

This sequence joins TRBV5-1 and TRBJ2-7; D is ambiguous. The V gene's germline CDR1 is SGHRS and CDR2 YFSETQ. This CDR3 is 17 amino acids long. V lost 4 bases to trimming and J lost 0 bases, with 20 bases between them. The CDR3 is CASSLGLGQVYSYEQYF. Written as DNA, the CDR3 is TGCGCCAGCAGCCTAGGGCTTGGGCAGGTCTACTCCTACGAGCAGTACTTC.

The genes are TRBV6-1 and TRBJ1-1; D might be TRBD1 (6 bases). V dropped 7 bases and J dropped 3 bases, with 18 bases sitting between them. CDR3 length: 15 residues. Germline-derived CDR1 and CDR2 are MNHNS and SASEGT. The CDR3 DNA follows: TGTGCCAGCACCCGGGACCCAGGGGCGGACACTGAAGCTTTCTTT. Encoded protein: CASTRDPGADTEAFF.

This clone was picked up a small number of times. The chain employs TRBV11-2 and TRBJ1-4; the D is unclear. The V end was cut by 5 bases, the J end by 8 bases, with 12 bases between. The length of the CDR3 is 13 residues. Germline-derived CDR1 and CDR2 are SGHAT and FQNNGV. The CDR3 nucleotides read TGTGCCAGCAGCGAAGCTATAGGGGAAAAACTGTTTTTT. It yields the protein CASSEAIGEKLFF.

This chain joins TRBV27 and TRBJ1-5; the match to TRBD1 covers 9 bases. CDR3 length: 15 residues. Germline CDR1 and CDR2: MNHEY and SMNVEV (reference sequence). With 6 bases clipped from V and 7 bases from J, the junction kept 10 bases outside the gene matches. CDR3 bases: TGTGCCAGCAGCCCCGGGACAGGGCCTAAACAGCCCCAGCATTTT. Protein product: CASSPGTGPKQPQHF.

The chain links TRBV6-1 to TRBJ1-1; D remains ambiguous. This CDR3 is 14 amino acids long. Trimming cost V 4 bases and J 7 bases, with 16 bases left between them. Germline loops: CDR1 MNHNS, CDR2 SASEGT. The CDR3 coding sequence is TGTGCCAGCAGTGCTTCGGGGAGCGATGTTGAAGCTTTCTTT. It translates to CASSASGSDVEAFF.

CDR3 loop: CASSDEHRSRLAGAPPETQYF. The CDR3 DNA sequence: TGTGCCAGCAGCGACGAGCACAGGTCCCGACTAGCGGGGGCCCCACCAGAGACCCAGTACTTC. This sequence joins TRBV9 and TRBJ2-5; 12 positions match TRBD2. V gave up 3 bases and J gave up 4 bases; unmatched junction bases: 22. CDR3 length: 21 amino acids. Germline values: CDR1 SGDLS, CDR2 YYNGEE.

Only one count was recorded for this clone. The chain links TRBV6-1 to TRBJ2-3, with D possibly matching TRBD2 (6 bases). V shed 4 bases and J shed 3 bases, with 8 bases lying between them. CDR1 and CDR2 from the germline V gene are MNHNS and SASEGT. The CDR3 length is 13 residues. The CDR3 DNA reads TGTGCCAGCAGTGGCCGGGGGACAGATACGCAGTATTTT. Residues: CASSGRGTDTQYF.

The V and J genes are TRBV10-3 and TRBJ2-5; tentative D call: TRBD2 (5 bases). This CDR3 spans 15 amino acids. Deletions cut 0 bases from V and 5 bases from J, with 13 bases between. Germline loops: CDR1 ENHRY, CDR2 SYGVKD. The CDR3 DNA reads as TGTGCCATCAGTGAGTCGTCGGGGTACGGGGAGACCCAGTACTTC. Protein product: CAISESSGYGETQYF.